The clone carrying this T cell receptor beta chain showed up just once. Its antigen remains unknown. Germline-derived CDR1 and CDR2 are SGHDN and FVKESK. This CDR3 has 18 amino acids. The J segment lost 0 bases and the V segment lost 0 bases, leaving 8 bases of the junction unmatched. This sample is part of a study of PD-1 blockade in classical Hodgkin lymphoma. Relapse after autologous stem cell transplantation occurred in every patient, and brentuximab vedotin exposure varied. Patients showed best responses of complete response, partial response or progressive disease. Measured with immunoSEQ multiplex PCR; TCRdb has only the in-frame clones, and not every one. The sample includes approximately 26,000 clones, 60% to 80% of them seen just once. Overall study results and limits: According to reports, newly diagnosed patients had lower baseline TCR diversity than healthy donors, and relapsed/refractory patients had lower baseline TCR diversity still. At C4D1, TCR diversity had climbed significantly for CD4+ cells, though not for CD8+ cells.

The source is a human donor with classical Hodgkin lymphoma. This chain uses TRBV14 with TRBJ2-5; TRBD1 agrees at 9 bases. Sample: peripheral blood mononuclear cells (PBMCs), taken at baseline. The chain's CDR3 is CASSQDPYRDRDQETQYF. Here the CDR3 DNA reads TGTGCCAGCAGCCAAGACCCTTACCGGGACAGGGACCAAGAGACCCAGTACTTC.